This is a list of T cell receptor beta chains from one sample in a study of cytotoxic CD8 clonotypes in ibrutinib-treated CLL. Here immunoSEQ multiplex PCR was the method, and the copy in TCRdb shows in-frame clones only, minus some. The data hold 95,000 to 100,000 clones, with roughly 80% observed a single time. Source: PBMCs, taken after 12 months of ibrutinib treatment. Receptors were obtained from a human donor with chronic lymphocytic leukemia. The conserved cysteine and the conserved F or W are not part of the CDR3 here. The order of the fields is J gene, V gene, CDR3 protein.

>TRBJ1-1|TRBV6-1
ASSSVLGNTEAF
>TRBJ1-3|TRBV27
ASSPDRGSGNTIY
>TRBJ2-2|TRBV29-1
SVEDRGQNTGELF
>TRBJ2-7|TRBV4-1
ASSRDRAQTYEQY
>TRBJ2-7|TRBV18
ASSQGTNEQY
>TRBJ2-3|TRBV7-9
ASSLVGGGGADTQY
>TRBJ2-7|TRBV11-2
ASSLVGRKRGETYEQY
>TRBJ2-1|TRBV7-3
ASSLTRDPPYEQF
>TRBJ2-5|TRBV27
ASSSMNSETQY
>TRBJ2-2|TRBV7-9
ASSFRIGTGELF
>TRBJ2-2|TRBV11-1
ASSWGTVGGELF
>TRBJ2-7|TRBV5-1
ASSRGLAGGSYEQY
>TRBJ1-2|TRBV10-1
ASSATGNYGYT
>TRBJ1-3|TRBV27
ASSQEDGNSGNTIY
>TRBJ2-7|TRBV5-1
ASSKGTDEQY
>TRBJ1-1|TRBV6-1
ASSERAGGAF
>TRBJ1-1|TRBV29-1
SVWRGLGGGTEAF
>TRBJ2-7|TRBV5-4
ASSRGGSGAPYEQY
>TRBJ2-5|TRBV5-1
ASSFLPGTPVGETQY
>TRBJ2-1|TRBV18
ASSRGQGGDEQF
>TRBJ1-5|TRBV30
AWSPPAFKGQGRAQPQH
>TRBJ2-7|TRBV25-1
ASSERLTGEQY
>TRBJ2-2|TRBV7-9
ASRTGGQAGELF
>TRBJ1-3|TRBV6-1
ASVGNGNTIY
>TRBJ2-7|TRBV6-5
ASKGATSYEQY
>TRBJ2-3|TRBV19
ASSILGTPTSTDTQY
>TRBJ2-3|TRBV7-8
ASNYRGLAGGHGTQY
>TRBJ2-7|TRBV5-6
ASSLVGQAHSYEQY
>TRBJ2-1|TRBV27
ASSLSREGAKNEQF
>TRBJ2-2|TRBV19
ASSIALNTGELF
>TRBJ2-2|TRBV7-9
ASSSKWEETTGELF
>TRBJ2-7|TRBV15
ATSRPGYEQY